The clone carrying this T cell receptor (beta chain) has a handful of counts. The data were taken from a study of PD-L1 blockade in urothelial cancer. Study summary: Blood was tested 3 weeks (second dose) and 6 weeks into treatment.

The protocol was immunoSEQ multiplex PCR, while the TCRdb copy is restricted to in-frame clones and leaves out a portion. The sample holds 98,000 or so clones, around 91% seen once. The CDR3 runs 12 residues. Germline CDR1 and CDR2: MDHEN and SYDVKM. Trimming at V came to 11 bases and at J to 5 bases, leaving 4 bases not matched to a gene. Stated time point: pretreatment peripheral blood. The sequence came from a man aged 55 to 70 with urothelial cancer. This specimen was PBMCs, taken around atezolizumab (anti-PD-L1) treatment. The chain is built from TRBV28 and TRBJ1-5; 9 bases map to TRBD1. The CDR3 region is CAGQGSHQPQHF. CDR3 bases: TGTGCCGGACAGGGGAGCCATCAGCCCCAGCATTTT.